This TCR beta chain originates from a study of OX40 agonist ivuxolimab in advanced cancers. As for the study in general: At 0.01 to 10 mg/kg, ivuxolimab was administered intravenously to patients every 2 weeks. Cohort: 65% to 90% men, mean age approximately 64, aged about 20 to 80.

The table came from immunoSEQ multiplex PCR; TCRdb's copy has only in-frame clones and leaves some out. The sample contains about 83,000 clones, under 95% of which appear only once. Study-level findings and limits: Fewer expanded clones were found on average in CD4+ than in CD8+ T cells.

V was trimmed by 7 bases and J by 9 bases, leaving 16 bases between them. The CDR3 is 13 residues long. CDR1 and CDR2 (germline): SNHLY, FYNNEI. As regards this clone: Its antigen is not identified.

Sample: CD4+ or CD8+ T cells sorted from blood, taken in a trial of the OX40 agonist ivuxolimab. This sequence joins TRBV2 and TRBJ2-1; the D gene is possibly TRBD2 (6 bases). The source is an adult with an advanced solid tumor such as melanoma, head and neck, liver or kidney cancer. The CDR3 protein is CASIGGNIGEQFF. The CDR3 DNA is TGTGCCAGCATCGGGGGTAATATCGGTGAGCAGTTCTTC.